Listed below are T cell receptor beta chains from one sample, sequenced in a study of blood T cell repertoires in COVID-19. Clones were sequenced by immunoSEQ multiplex PCR, and TCRdb holds only the in-frame ones, with some missing. The repertoire holds around 130,000 clones, 84% seen once, with 8.9% in the top ten. The source material was peripheral blood. These TCRs come from a man aged 25 to 40 with COVID-19, enrolled during active disease. Both conserved end residues are part of each CDR3. Each record gives: J gene, clone size, D gene, V gene, CDR3 protein, CDR3 DNA. A D gene is named only where the DNA matches it firmly. Size values are once, few and many counts, or a class for expanded clones, and some rows have none.

TRBJ2-7 | . | TRBD2 | TRBV7-9 | CASSWAQGFPLAGNEQYF | TGTGCCAGCAGCTGGGCTCAGGGGTTTCCTCTAGCGGGAAACGAGCAGTACTTC
TRBJ1-5 | . | . | TRBV6-1 | CASSEVLVRVGQPQHF | TGTGCCAGCAGTGAAGTGTTAGTGAGGGTAGGTCAGCCCCAGCATTTT
TRBJ1-1 | . | . | TRBV27 | CASRSGGTEAFF | TGTGCCAGCAGGTCCGGGGGCACTGAAGCTTTCTTT
TRBJ1-2 | . | TRBD1 | TRBV19 | CASSMNGQGARGYTF | TGTGCCAGTAGTATGAACGGCCAGGGGGCGCGAGGCTACACCTTC
TRBJ1-5 | . | . | TRBV6-1 | CASSEKRGSYSNQPQHF | TGTGCCAGCAGTGAAAAGAGGGGGTCTTATAGCAATCAGCCCCAGCATTTT
TRBJ1-4 | . | TRBD1 | TRBV19 | CASSRQGNNEKLFF | TGTGCCAGTAGTAGACAGGGTAATAATGAAAAACTGTTTTTT
TRBJ1-1 | few | . | TRBV9 | CASSVRGRNTEAFF | TGTGCCAGCAGCGTAAGAGGCAGGAACACTGAAGCTTTCTTT
TRBJ2-7 | . | TRBD2 | TRBV29-1 | CSVKGTRDSSYEQYF | TGCAGCGTCAAAGGGACTAGGGATAGCTCCTACGAGCAGTACTTC
TRBJ1-5 | . | TRBD1 | TRBV19 | CASSTKGQGITQPQHF | TGTGCCAGTAGTACTAAGGGACAGGGTATAACACAGCCCCAGCATTTT
TRBJ2-7 | . | . | TRBV18 | CASSPDSNPYEQYF | TGTGCCAGCTCTCCCGACTCAAATCCCTACGAGCAGTACTTC
TRBJ1-2 | . | TRBD1 | TRBV28 | CASSRLQGSYGYTF | TGTGCCAGCAGTAGATTACAGGGGAGCTATGGCTACACCTTC
TRBJ2-5 | . | . | TRBV7-6 | CASSLKGRLGETQYF | TGTGCCAGCAGCTTAAAGGGGCGCCTTGGGGAGACCCAGTACTTC
TRBJ2-7 | . | . | TRBV28 | CASSLSPGAAYEQYF | TGTGCCAGCAGTTTATCGCCAGGGGCCGCTTACGAGCAGTACTTC
TRBJ1-5 | few | . | TRBV4-1 | CASSQVAGGNQPQHF | TGCGCCAGCAGCCAAGTAGCTGGTGGCAATCAGCCCCAGCATTTT
TRBJ1-1 | . | . | TRBV2 | CASFGQNTEAFF | TGTGCCAGCTTCGGACAGAACACTGAAGCTTTCTTT
TRBJ2-7 | . | . | TRBV7-9 | CASALRFGTYKQYF | TGTGCCAGCGCGCTAAGGTTCGGGACATATAAGCAGTACTTC
TRBJ1-5 | once | . | TRBV19 | CASSIKGLGGMSNQPQHF | TGTGCCAGTAGTATAAAGGGGCTTGGGGGCATGAGCAATCAGCCCCAGCATTTT
TRBJ2-1 | few | . | TRBV6-1 | CASSEVADPYNEQFF | TGTGCCAGCAGTGAAGTAGCGGACCCCTACAATGAGCAGTTCTTC
TRBJ1-2 | . | TRBD1 | TRBV3-1/TRBV3-2 | CASSPLGPRGYGYTF | TGTGCCAGCAGCCCCCTGGGGCCCAGGGGGTATGGCTACACCTTC
TRBJ1-5 | . | . | TRBV11-2 | CASSLGPDQPQHF | TGTGCCAGCAGCCTGGGCCCCGATCAGCCCCAGCATTTT
TRBJ2-7 | . | . | TRBV11-2 | CASREGLEQYF | TGTGCCAGCAGGGAGGGGCTCGAGCAGTACTTC
TRBJ2-7 | . | TRBD2 | TRBV4-1 | CASSQDPRHPPRAGERYEQYF | TGCGCCAGCAGCCAAGACCCACGCCACCCCCCCCGAGCGGGAGAACGCTACGAGCAGTACTTC
TRBJ2-5 | once | . | TRBV6-5 | CARKPVYQETQYF | TGTGCCAGAAAGCCCGTGTACCAAGAGACCCAGTACTTC
TRBJ2-1 | . | TRBD2 | TRBV7-9 | CASSQAGDNEQFF | TGTGCCAGCAGCCAAGCGGGGGACAATGAGCAGTTCTTC
TRBJ2-7 | . | TRBD2 | TRBV11-2 | CASSPYTGTTSLEQYF | TGTGCCAGCAGCCCGTACACCGGGACTACTTCGTTAGAGCAGTACTTC
TRBJ1-5 | . | . | TRBV6-5 | CASSSRVGQPQHF | TGTGCCAGCAGCTCCCGGGTAGGTCAGCCCCAGCATTTT
TRBJ1-6 | . | . | TRBV28 | CASSLLWGGESPLHF | TGTGCCAGCAGCCTTCTCTGGGGGGGAGAATCACCCCTCCACTTT
TRBJ1-1 | . | . | TRBV30 | CAWSVRYSGHEAFF | TGTGCCTGGAGTGTACGTTATAGTGGACATGAAGCTTTCTTT
TRBJ2-6 | . | TRBD2 | TRBV7-3 | CASMSGRAGTGANVLTF | TGTGCCAGCATGAGCGGGAGAGCTGGTACTGGGGCCAACGTCCTGACTTTC
TRBJ2-4 | . | TRBD1 | TRBV18 | CASSPFRGAKNIQYF | TGTGCCAGCTCACCTTTCAGGGGGGCCAAAAACATTCAGTACTTC
TRBJ1-3 | . | . | TRBV3-1/TRBV3-2 | CATSRGEGNTIYF | TGTGCCACCAGCAGGGGTGAGGGAAACACCATATATTTT
TRBJ1-1 | . | TRBD1 | TRBV28 | CASRITGGSNTEAFF | TGTGCCAGCAGGATAACAGGGGGCTCCAACACTGAAGCTTTCTTT
TRBJ1-1 | few | . | TRBV10-3 | CAISPEPMNTEAFF | TGTGCCATCAGCCCGGAGCCCATGAACACTGAAGCTTTCTTT
TRBJ1-6 | . | . | TRBV19 | CASSTPDASDYPPLHF | TGTGCCAGTAGTACCCCCGATGCATCGGACTATCCACCCCTCCACTTT
TRBJ1-1 | . | . | TRBV7-8 | CASSDSGGSTEAFF | TGTGCCAGCAGCGACAGCGGGGGATCCACTGAAGCTTTCTTT
TRBJ2-7 | . | . | TRBV6-5 | CASSPWTDTYEQYF | TGTGCCAGCAGTCCGTGGACTGATACCTACGAGCAGTACTTC
TRBJ2-1 | . | . | TRBV25-1 | CASSDIGGEQFF | TGTGCCAGCAGTGACATAGGGGGTGAGCAGTTCTTC
TRBJ1-2 | . | . | TRBV29-1 | CSVEGFEGVSGYTF | TGCAGCGTTGAAGGGTTCGAGGGGGTGAGCGGCTACACCTTC
TRBJ2-2 | once | TRBD2 | TRBV28 | CASSSRLAGGPGELFF | TGTGCCAGCAGTTCCAGACTAGCGGGAGGGCCCGGGGAGCTGTTTTTT
TRBJ2-3 | once | . | TRBV30 | CAWSALSGYTDTQYF | TGTGCCTGGAGTGCCCTCAGCGGTTACACAGATACGCAGTATTTT
TRBJ2-3 | . | TRBD2 | TRBV15 | CATSRVGSGMGRTDTQYF | TGTGCCACCAGCAGAGTGGGTAGCGGGATGGGTCGCACAGATACGCAGTATTTT
TRBJ2-7 | once | TRBD2 | TRBV5-4 | CASSPTSVSYEQYF | TGTGCCAGCAGCCCTACTAGCGTCTCCTACGAGCAGTACTTC
TRBJ2-2 | . | TRBD2 | TRBV7-6 | CASSSPSGSPGELFF | TGTGCCAGCAGCTCCCCCAGCGGGAGCCCCGGGGAGCTGTTTTTT
TRBJ2-3 | . | . | TRBV5-1 | CASSLGAGGTDTQYF | TGCGCCAGCAGCTTGGGGGCAGGGGGCACAGATACGCAGTATTTT
TRBJ1-1 | . | TRBD1 | TRBV6-5 | CASSLTGEPTEAFF | TGTGCCAGCAGCCTGACAGGGGAACCCACTGAAGCTTTCTTT
TRBJ2-3 | . | . | TRBV19 | CASSPYLASTDTQYF | TGTGCCAGTAGTCCTTACTTAGCTAGCACCGATACGCAGTATTTT
TRBJ2-3 | . | TRBD2 | TRBV4-2 | CASGPRAGGSDTQYF | TGTGCCAGCGGACCTCGAGCGGGAGGGTCAGATACGCAGTATTTT
TRBJ2-2 | once | . | TRBV7-3 | CASSFYTGELFF | TGTGCCAGCAGCTTCTACACCGGGGAGCTGTTTTTT
TRBJ1-2 | once | . | TRBV9 | CASSVSSSWALNYGYTF | TGTGCCAGCAGCGTAAGTTCGTCGTGGGCCCTTAACTATGGCTACACCTTC
TRBJ1-4 | . | . | TRBV7-2 | CASSPRGTAEKLFF | TGTGCCAGCAGCCCGCGGGGGACGGCTGAAAAACTGTTTTTT
TRBJ2-1 | . | . | TRBV10-1 | CASSEGSSGQGEQFF | TGCGCCAGCAGTGAGGGGTCGTCAGGGCAGGGTGAGCAGTTCTTC
TRBJ2-3 | . | . | TRBV14 | CASSPRQVHTQYF | TGTGCCAGCAGCCCGCGACAGGTACATACGCAGTATTTT
TRBJ1-1 | . | . | TRBV12-3/TRBV12-4 | CASSFQGHSSAFF | TGTGCCAGCAGTTTCCAGGGCCACTCCTCGGCTTTCTTT
TRBJ1-6 | few | . | TRBV10-1 | CASSDRNSPLHF | TGCGCCAGCAGTGACAGAAATTCACCCCTCCACTTT
TRBJ2-7 | . | . | TRBV5-6 | CASSLIEYEQYF | TGTGCCAGCAGCTTGATAGAATACGAGCAGTACTTC
TRBJ1-1 | once | . | TRBV18 | CASSPAGGSAFF | TGTGCCAGCTCACCAGCCGGGGGGTCAGCTTTCTTT
TRBJ2-7 | . | . | TRBV28 | CASKPMRNLYEQYF | TGTGCCAGCAAACCCATGCGGAATCTATACGAGCAGTACTTC
TRBJ2-4 | . | . | TRBV30 | CAWSVEELLNIQYF | TGTGCCTGGAGTGTTGAGGAGTTGTTAAACATTCAGTACTTC